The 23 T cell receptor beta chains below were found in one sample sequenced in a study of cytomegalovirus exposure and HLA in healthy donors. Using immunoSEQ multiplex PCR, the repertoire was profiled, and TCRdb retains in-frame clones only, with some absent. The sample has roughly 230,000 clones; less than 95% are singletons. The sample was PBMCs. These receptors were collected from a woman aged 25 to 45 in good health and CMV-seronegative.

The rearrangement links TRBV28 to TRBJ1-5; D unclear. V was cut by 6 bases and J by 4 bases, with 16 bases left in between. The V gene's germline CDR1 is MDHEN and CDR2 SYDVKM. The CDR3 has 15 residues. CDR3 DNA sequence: TGTGCCAGCAGCTTACCCGAGGGCCCTAATCAGCCCCAGCATTTT. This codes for CASSLPEGPNQPQHF.

The CDR3 sequence: CASSTRDRGANAEAFF. The CDR3 coding sequence is TGTGCCAGCAGTACCCGGGACAGGGGGGCAAACGCTGAAGCTTTCTTT. The genes are TRBV28 and TRBJ1-1, with TRBD1 matching over 11 bases. The germline V gene has CDR1 MDHEN and CDR2 SYDVKM. CDR3 length: 16 residues. Trimming cost V 5 bases and J 6 bases; bases outside gene matches: 11. The whole variable domain, remainder taken from reference TRBV28 and TRBJ1-1, is DVKVTQSSRYLVKRTGEKVFLECVQDMDHENMFWYRQDPGLGLRLIYFSYDVKMKEKGDIPEGYSVSREKKERFSLILESASTNQTSMYLCASSTRDRGANAEAFFGQGTRLTVV.

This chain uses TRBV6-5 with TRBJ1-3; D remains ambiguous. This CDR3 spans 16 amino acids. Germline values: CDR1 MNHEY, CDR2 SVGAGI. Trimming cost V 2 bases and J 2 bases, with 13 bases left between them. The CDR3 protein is CASSYQVPGAGNTIYF. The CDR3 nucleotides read TGTGCCAGCAGTTACCAAGTTCCGGGAGCTGGAAACACCATATATTTT.

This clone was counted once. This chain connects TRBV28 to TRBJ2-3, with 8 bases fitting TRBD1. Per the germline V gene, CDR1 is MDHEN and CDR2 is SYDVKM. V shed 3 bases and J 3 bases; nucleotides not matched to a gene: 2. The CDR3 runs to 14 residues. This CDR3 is CASSLGDRTDTQYF. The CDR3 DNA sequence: TGTGCCAGCAGTTTGGGGGACAGGACAGATACGCAGTATTTT.

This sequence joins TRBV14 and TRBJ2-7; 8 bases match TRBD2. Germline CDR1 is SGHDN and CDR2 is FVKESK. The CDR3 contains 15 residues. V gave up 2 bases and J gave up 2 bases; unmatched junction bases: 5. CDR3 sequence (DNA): TGTGCCAGCAGCCAATTGCCAGCGGGGGCCTACGAGCAGTACTTC. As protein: CASSQLPAGAYEQYF.

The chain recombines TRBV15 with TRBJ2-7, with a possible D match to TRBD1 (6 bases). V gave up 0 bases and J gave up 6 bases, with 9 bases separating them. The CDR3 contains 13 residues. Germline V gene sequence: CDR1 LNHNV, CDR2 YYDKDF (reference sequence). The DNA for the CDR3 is TGTGCCACCAGCAGAGATCGAGGGGGCGAGCAGTACTTC. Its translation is CATSRDRGGEQYF.

CDR3 sequence: CASSGGTGNEQYF. The CDR3 DNA reads as TGTGCCAGCAGTGGGGGGACAGGGAACGAGCAGTACTTC. The chain recombines TRBV2 with TRBJ2-7, with 9 bases aligning to TRBD1. The CDR3 covers 13 residues. Germline CDR1 reads SNHLY; CDR2 reads FYNNEI. Trimming took 4 bases from V and 5 from J; bases not matched to a gene: 3.

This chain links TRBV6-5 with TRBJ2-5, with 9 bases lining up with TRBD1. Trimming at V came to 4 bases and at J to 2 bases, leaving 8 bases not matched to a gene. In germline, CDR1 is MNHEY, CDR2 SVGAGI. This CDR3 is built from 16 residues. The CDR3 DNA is TGTGCCAGCAGTTGGACCGGGACAGGGTCACAAGAGACCCAGTACTTC. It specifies CASSWTGTGSQETQYF.

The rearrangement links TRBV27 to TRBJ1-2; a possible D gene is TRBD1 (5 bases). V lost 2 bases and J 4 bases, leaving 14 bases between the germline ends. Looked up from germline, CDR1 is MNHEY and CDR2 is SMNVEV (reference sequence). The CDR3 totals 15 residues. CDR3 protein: CASSLAAGQGYGYTF. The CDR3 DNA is TGTGCCAGCAGTTTAGCGGCAGGGCAAGGCTATGGCTACACCTTC.

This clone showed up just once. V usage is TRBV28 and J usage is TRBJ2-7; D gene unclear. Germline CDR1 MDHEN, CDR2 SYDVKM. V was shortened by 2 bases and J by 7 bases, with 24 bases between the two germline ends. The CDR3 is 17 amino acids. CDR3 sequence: CASSLSPIFEPQGEQYF. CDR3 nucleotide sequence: TGTGCCAGCAGTTTAAGCCCAATTTTCGAGCCTCAAGGAGAGCAGTACTTC.

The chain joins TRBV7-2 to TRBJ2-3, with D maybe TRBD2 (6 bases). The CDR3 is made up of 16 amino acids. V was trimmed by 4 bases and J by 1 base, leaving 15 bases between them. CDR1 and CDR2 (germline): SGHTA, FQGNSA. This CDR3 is CASSSVATGGTDTQYF. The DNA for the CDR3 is TGTGCCAGCAGCTCGGTAGCCACGGGGGGCACAGATACGCAGTATTTT.

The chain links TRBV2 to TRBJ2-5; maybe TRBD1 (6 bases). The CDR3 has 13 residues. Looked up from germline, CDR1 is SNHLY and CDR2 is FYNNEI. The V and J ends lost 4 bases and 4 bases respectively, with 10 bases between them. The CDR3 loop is CASSGAGAETQYF. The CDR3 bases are TGTGCCAGCAGTGGGGCAGGGGCAGAGACCCAGTACTTC.

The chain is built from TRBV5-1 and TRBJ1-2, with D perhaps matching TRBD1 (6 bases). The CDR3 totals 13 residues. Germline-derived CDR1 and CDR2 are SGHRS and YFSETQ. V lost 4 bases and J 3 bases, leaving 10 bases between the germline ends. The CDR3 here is CASSGGADYGYTF. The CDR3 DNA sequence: TGCGCCAGCAGCGGGGGGGCGGACTATGGCTACACCTTC.

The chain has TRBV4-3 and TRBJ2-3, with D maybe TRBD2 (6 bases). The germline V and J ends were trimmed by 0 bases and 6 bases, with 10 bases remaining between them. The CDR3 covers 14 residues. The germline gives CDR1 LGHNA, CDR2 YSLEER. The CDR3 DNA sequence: TGCGCCAGCAGCCAAGATGGGGGGTTGGATACGCAGTATTTT. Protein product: CASSQDGGLDTQYF.

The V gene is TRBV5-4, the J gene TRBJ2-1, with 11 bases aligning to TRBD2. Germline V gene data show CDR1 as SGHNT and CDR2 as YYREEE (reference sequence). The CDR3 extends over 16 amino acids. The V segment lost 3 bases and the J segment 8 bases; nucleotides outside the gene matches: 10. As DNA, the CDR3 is TGTGCCAGCAGCTCCGCCAAGCTAGCGGGGGGCGATGAGCAGTTCTTC. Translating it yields CASSSAKLAGGDEQFF. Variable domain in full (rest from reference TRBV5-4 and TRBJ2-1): ETGVTQSPTHLIKTRGQQVTLRCSSQSGHNTVSWYQQALGQGPQFIFQYYREEENGRGNFPPRFSGLQFPNYSSELNVNALELDDSALYLCASSSAKLAGGDEQFFGPGTRLTVL.

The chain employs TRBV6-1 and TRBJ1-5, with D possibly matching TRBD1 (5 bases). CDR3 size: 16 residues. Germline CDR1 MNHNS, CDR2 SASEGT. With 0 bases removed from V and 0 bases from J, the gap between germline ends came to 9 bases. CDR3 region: CASSEATALSNQPQHF. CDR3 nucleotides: TGTGCCAGCAGTGAAGCGACAGCACTTAGCAATCAGCCCCAGCATTTT.

The CDR3 DNA reads as TGCGCCAGCAGTCGGGACTGGGGGGAGACCCAGTACTTC. Its translation is CASSRDWGETQYF. The chain uses TRBV10-2 and TRBJ2-5, with TRBD2 as a possible D gene (6 bases). The CDR3 has 13 residues. V shed 5 bases and J shed 5 bases, with 12 bases lying between them. Looked up from germline, CDR1 is WSHSY and CDR2 is SAAADI.

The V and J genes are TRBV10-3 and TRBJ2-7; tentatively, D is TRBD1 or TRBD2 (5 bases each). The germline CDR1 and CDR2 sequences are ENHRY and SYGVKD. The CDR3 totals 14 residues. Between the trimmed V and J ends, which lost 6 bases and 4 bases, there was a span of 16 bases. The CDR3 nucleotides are TGTGCCATCAGGCACCGGGACCCCCCTTACGAGCAGTACTTC. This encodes CAIRHRDPPYEQYF.

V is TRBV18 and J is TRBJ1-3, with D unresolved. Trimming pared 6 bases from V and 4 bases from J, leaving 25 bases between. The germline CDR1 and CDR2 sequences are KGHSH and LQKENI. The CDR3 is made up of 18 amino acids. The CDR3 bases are TGTGCCAGCTCTCTTACGCCCCCGGGCCCCAGTCAAGGAAACACCATATATTTT. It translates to CASSLTPPGPSQGNTIYF.

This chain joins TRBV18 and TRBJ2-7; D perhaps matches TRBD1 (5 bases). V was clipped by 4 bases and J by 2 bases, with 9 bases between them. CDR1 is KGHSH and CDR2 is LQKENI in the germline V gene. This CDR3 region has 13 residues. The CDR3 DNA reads TGTGCCAGCTCACAGCAGGGTACCTACGAGCAGTACTTC. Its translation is CASSQQGTYEQYF.

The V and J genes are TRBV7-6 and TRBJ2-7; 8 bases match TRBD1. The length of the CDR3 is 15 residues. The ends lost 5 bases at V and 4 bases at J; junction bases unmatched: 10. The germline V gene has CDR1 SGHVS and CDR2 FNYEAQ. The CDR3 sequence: CASSPGGRGLYEQYF. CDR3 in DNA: TGTGCCAGCAGCCCCGGGGGCAGGGGGCTGTACGAGCAGTACTTC.

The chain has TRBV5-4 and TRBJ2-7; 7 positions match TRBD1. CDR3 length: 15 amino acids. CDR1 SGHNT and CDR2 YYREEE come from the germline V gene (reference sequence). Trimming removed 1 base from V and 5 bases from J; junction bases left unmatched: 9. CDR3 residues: CASSLPGQVEDEQYF. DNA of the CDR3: TGTGCCAGCAGCTTGCCCGGACAGGTAGAAGACGAGCAGTACTTC.

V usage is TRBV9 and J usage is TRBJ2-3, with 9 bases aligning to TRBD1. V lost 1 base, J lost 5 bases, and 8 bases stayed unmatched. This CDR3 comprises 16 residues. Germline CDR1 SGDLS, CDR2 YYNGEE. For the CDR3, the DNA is TGTGCCAGCAGCGTAATACAGGGGGCGAGTCGAGATACGCAGTATTTT. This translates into CASSVIQGASRDTQYF.